A single sample is the source of the 31 T cell receptor beta chains below, sequenced in a study of shared clonotypes between healthy human individuals. Data came from immunoSEQ multiplex PCR; TCRdb stores just in-frame clones and leaves some out. Among more than 900,000 clones listed, about 80% were seen once. The specimen sequenced was memory CD4+ T cells from PBMCs. Subset indicated: CD45RA-negative fraction. All receptors derive from a man younger than 35 in good health. Some clones in this sample may be carry-over from other donors' samples.

V gene TRBV7-3 combines with J gene TRBJ2-1; D gene uncertain. Germline assignment: CDR1 SGHTA and CDR2 FQGTGA. V lost 7 bases, J lost 0 bases, and 19 bases lay in between. There are 17 residues in the CDR3. CDR3 amino acids: CASTPSATGASYNEQFF. For the CDR3, the DNA is TGTGCCAGCACCCCCTCAGCTACCGGAGCCTCCTACAATGAGCAGTTCTTC. Drawing the rest from reference TRBV7-3 and TRBJ2-1, the complete variable domain is GAGVSQTPSNKVTEKGKYVELRCDPISGHTALYWYRQSLGQGPEFLIYFQGTGAADDSGLPNDRFFAVRPEGSVSTLKIQRTERGDSAVYLCASTPSATGASYNEQFFGPGTRLTVL.

V is TRBV6-6 and J is TRBJ2-7; no clear D. The CDR3 is 15 amino acids. Trimming removed 6 bases from V and 2 bases from J, with 17 bases in between. Germline V gene data show CDR1 as MNHNY and CDR2 as SVGAGI (reference sequence). CDR3 sequence reads: CASSHRMGPTYEQYF. DNA for the CDR3: TGTGCCAGCAGCCATAGGATGGGCCCTACCTACGAGCAGTACTTC.

The V and J genes are TRBV5-1 and TRBJ1-6; tentatively, D is TRBD1 (6 bases). V gave up 3 bases and J gave up 8 bases, with 9 bases separating them. Germline CDR1 reads SGHRS; CDR2 reads YFSETQ. The CDR3 has 13 residues. The CDR3 loop is CASSSRQDSPLHF. Written as DNA, the CDR3 is TGCGCCAGCAGCTCTAGACAGGATTCACCCCTCCACTTT.

This clone was recorded only once. The gene calls are TRBV7-2 and TRBJ2-5, with D unclear. Deletions cut 6 bases from V and 2 bases from J, with 10 bases between. The CDR3 covers 13 residues. In germline, CDR1 is SGHTA, CDR2 FQGNSA. CDR3 amino acids: CASRSGPQETQYF. As DNA, the CDR3 is TGTGCCAGCAGGTCCGGACCACAAGAGACCCAGTACTTC. Supplemented by reference TRBV7-2 and TRBJ2-5, the full variable domain reads GAGVSQSPSNKVTEKGKDVELRCDPISGHTALYWYRQSLGQGLEFLIYFQGNSAPDKSGLPSDRFSAERTGGSVSTLTIQRTQQEDSAVYLCASRSGPQETQYFGPGTRLLVL.

This chain joins TRBV7-3 and TRBJ2-6; D might be TRBD1 or TRBD2, each matching 5 bases. Germline lookup yields CDR1 SGHTA and CDR2 FQGTGA. Trimming took off 4 bases at V and 6 bases at J, with 13 bases between the two ends. The length of the CDR3 is 15 residues. The DNA of the CDR3 is TGTGCCAGCAGCTACGGCCCCGGGGCGGCCAACGTCCTGACTTTC. It translates to CASSYGPGAANVLTF.

The chain is built from TRBV5-4 and TRBJ1-1; 9 bases align to TRBD1. The CDR3 has 13 residues. Germline-derived CDR1 and CDR2 are SGHNT and YYREEE (reference sequence). Unmatched junction bases numbered 8, after V lost 4 bases and J lost 10 bases. CDR3 coding DNA: TGTGCCAGCAGCCGGACAGGGGTTAGCGGAGCTTTCTTT. Its protein is CASSRTGVSGAFF. Using reference TRBV5-4 and TRBJ1-1 for the parts outside the CDR3, the full variable domain is ETGVTQSPTHLIKTRGQQVTLRCSSQSGHNTVSWYQQALGQGPQFIFQYYREEENGRGNFPPRFSGLQFPNYSSELNVNALELDDSALYLCASSRTGVSGAFFGQGTRLTVV.

The CDR3 nucleotides read TGTGCCAGCAGCCAACTAGCGGGGGAAGAGACCCAGTACTTC. The encoded protein is CASSQLAGEETQYF. The chain recombines TRBV14 with TRBJ2-5, with 10 bases fitting TRBD2. The V segment lost 2 bases and the J segment 3 bases; nucleotides outside the gene matches: 0. The V gene's germline CDR1 is SGHDN and CDR2 FVKESK. The CDR3 consists of 14 residues.

There are a few counts of this clone. The chain links TRBV7-3 to TRBJ2-3, with TRBD2 matching over 10 bases. CDR1 and CDR2 from the germline V gene are SGHTA and FQGTGA. The CDR3 is 16 amino acids. The V and J ends lost 5 bases and 4 bases, in that order; junction bases with no gene match: 9. This CDR3 is CASSRASGRGADTQYF. CDR3 coding DNA: TGTGCCAGCAGCCGGGCTAGCGGGAGAGGAGCAGATACGCAGTATTTT.

This clone was detected once. V and J are TRBV5-4 and TRBJ2-5; 13 positions match TRBD2. This CDR3 has 16 amino acids. With 4 bases clipped from V and 3 bases from J, the junction kept 6 bases outside the gene matches. Germline values: CDR1 SGHNT, CDR2 YYREEE (reference sequence). The CDR3 DNA sequence: TGTGCCAGCAGCCCCCCCGGACTAGCGGGAGAAGAGACCCAGTACTTC. It encodes CASSPPGLAGEETQYF.

In its sample, this clone was seen once. J is TRBJ2-3 and V is TRBV4-2; D remains ambiguous. CDR3 length equals 14 residues. Germline CDR1 LGHNA, CDR2 YNFKEQ. The ends were cut back, 0 bases at V and 2 bases at J, with 6 bases in the middle. CDR3 region: CASSQDAITDTQYF. DNA of the CDR3: TGTGCCAGCAGCCAAGATGCCATCACAGATACGCAGTATTTT.

V usage is TRBV6-5 and J usage is TRBJ1-6; tentatively, D is TRBD1 (6 bases). The V and J ends lost 2 bases and 9 bases respectively, with 14 bases between them. CDR3 size: 15 residues. Germline V gives CDR1 MNHEY, CDR2 SVGAGI. The CDR3: CASSYNRDGASPLHF. CDR3 bases: TGTGCCAGCAGTTACAACAGGGACGGTGCTTCACCCCTCCACTTT.

This clone was picked up a small number of times. The gene calls are TRBV4-1 and TRBJ1-4, with D possibly TRBD1 on 6 matching bases. V dropped 4 bases and J dropped 0 bases, with 12 bases sitting between them. This CDR3 has 16 residues. CDR1 is MGHRA and CDR2 is YSYEKL in the germline V gene. CDR3 protein: CASSRTRTATNEKLFF. CDR3 sequence (DNA): TGCGCCAGCAGCCGCACCAGGACAGCAACTAATGAAAAACTGTTTTTT.

The chain links TRBV19 to TRBJ2-7, with D perhaps assigned TRBD1 or TRBD2 (5 bases each). V was trimmed by 0 bases and J by 7 bases, leaving 16 bases between them. The germline gives CDR1 LNHDA, CDR2 SQIVND (reference sequence). The CDR3 consists of 15 residues. The CDR3: CASSIESVGAREQYF. The CDR3 bases are TGTGCCAGTAGTATAGAAAGTGTCGGGGCTCGGGAGCAGTACTTC.

V and J are TRBV7-8 and TRBJ1-5, with 7 bases lining up with TRBD1. The V segment lost 5 bases and the J segment 5 bases; nucleotides outside the gene matches: 6. CDR1 is SGHVS, CDR2 FQNEAQ, per germline. This CDR3 is built from 14 residues. The CDR3 DNA sequence: TGTGCCAGCAGCCGCGACAGGGCGGATCAGCCCCAGCATTTT. As protein: CASSRDRADQPQHF.

This chain uses TRBV7-2 with TRBJ1-2, with D hard to call. The CDR3 totals 14 residues. Germline CDR1 SGHTA, CDR2 FQGNSA. Trimming shortened V by 4 bases and J by 1 base, and 10 bases separated the two germline ends. DNA for the CDR3: TGTGCCAGCAGCTCTAGAATCGATAACTATGGCTACACCTTC. Its protein is CASSSRIDNYGYTF.

The chain links TRBV9 to TRBJ2-7, with no clear D. The CDR3 sequence is 14 residues long. The V gene's germline CDR1 is SGDLS and CDR2 YYNGEE. V was shortened by 2 bases and J by 2 bases, with 11 bases between the two germline ends. The DNA for the CDR3 is TGTGCCAGCAGCGTGACCCAGTACCCCTACGAGCAGTACTTC. The encoded protein is CASSVTQYPYEQYF.

This clone has just one count. The chain uses TRBV6-5 and TRBJ2-3, with a weak D call TRBD2 (6 bases). Trimming removed 10 bases at V and 1 base at J, with 15 bases between. CDR3 length: 14 residues. Germline CDR1 MNHEY, CDR2 SVGAGI. This CDR3 is CATREASGTDTQYF. In DNA form, the CDR3 reads TGTGCCACCAGGGAGGCCTCTGGCACAGATACGCAGTATTTT.

The chain joins TRBV7-9 to TRBJ1-2, with a tentative D call TRBD1 (6 bases). Trimming stripped 3 bases from V and 10 bases from J, with 12 bases between. Germline V gene data show CDR1 as SEHNR and CDR2 as FQNEAQ (reference sequence). CDR3 length: 12 amino acids. CDR3 sequence reads: CASSFPGQPYTF. The CDR3 coding sequence is TGTGCCAGCAGCTTCCCTGGACAGCCCTACACCTTC.

This clone was observed once. This rearrangement joins TRBV28 to TRBJ2-5, with 13 bases fitting TRBD2. This CDR3 has 17 residues. Trimming removed 3 bases from V and 5 bases from J; junction bases left unmatched: 9. The germline CDR1 and CDR2 sequences are MDHEN and SYDVKM. The CDR3: CASSFGGLAGRSETQYF. The CDR3 DNA is TGTGCCAGCAGTTTTGGGGGACTAGCGGGAAGATCGGAGACCCAGTACTTC.

The chain joins TRBV7-2 to TRBJ1-1, with TRBD1 as a possible D gene (6 bases). The germline V and J ends were trimmed by 3 bases and 0 bases, with 11 bases remaining between them. Germline V gene lookup returns CDR1 SGHTA and CDR2 FQGNSA. This CDR3 has 15 amino acids. The CDR3 reads CASSFQTGLNTEAFF. The CDR3 DNA reads as TGTGCCAGCAGCTTCCAGACAGGACTGAACACTGAAGCTTTCTTT.

A few counts support this clone. The chain combines TRBV6-5 with TRBJ1-5; weak D call: TRBD1 (5 bases). V gave up 7 bases and J gave up 2 bases, with 15 bases separating them. The CDR3 has 15 amino acids. The germline CDR1 and CDR2 sequences are MNHEY and SVGAGI. For the CDR3, the DNA is TGTGCCAGCATCCCGACCCCCAGGGGCAATCAGCCCCAGCATTTT. Translating gives CASIPTPRGNQPQHF.

This chain connects TRBV7-9 to TRBJ1-3, with 13 bases identical to TRBD2. The last part of the DNA fits TRBJ2-2 better; the J call may be wrong. The length of the CDR3 is 17 residues. Germline assignment: CDR1 SEHNR and CDR2 FQNEAQ (reference sequence). CDR3 amino acids: CASSQGLAGVVTGELFF. For the CDR3, the DNA is TGTGCCAGCAGCCAAGGACTAGCGGGAGTTGTAACCGGGGAGCTGTTTTTT.

As concerns this clone: Distinct nucleotide sequences in the sample also encode this CDR3. The chain is built from TRBV6-5 and TRBJ2-5; a possible D gene is TRBD2 (5 bases). The CDR3 is 14 residues long. The V and J ends lost 0 bases and 5 bases respectively, with 10 bases between them. Germline assignment: CDR1 MNHEY and CDR2 SVGAGI. CDR3 in DNA: TGTGCCAGCAGTTACTCTCCTAGCCGGGAGACCCAGTACTTC. Encoded protein: CASSYSPSRETQYF.

This chain joins TRBV6-1 and TRBJ1-5; no reliable D call. The CDR3 is 13 residues long. V was pared by 4 bases and J by 4 bases, with 8 bases between. CDR1 MNHNS and CDR2 SASEGT come from the germline V gene. As DNA, the CDR3 is TGTGCCAGCAGTGGGCGTCGGAATCAGCCCCAGCATTTT. It codes for CASSGRRNQPQHF.

This chain joins TRBV19 and TRBJ1-1; possibly TRBD1 for D (5 bases). The germline V gene has CDR1 LNHDA and CDR2 SQIVND (reference sequence). Trimming removed 0 bases at V and 4 bases at J, with 12 bases between. CDR3 size: 15 residues. CDR3 residues: CASSIEGQRATEAFF. In DNA, the CDR3 is TGTGCCAGTAGTATAGAGGGGCAGAGGGCCACTGAAGCTTTCTTT.

J is TRBJ2-3 and V is TRBV7-3; D ambiguous. With 1 base removed from V and 4 bases from J, the gap between germline ends came to 15 bases. CDR1 and CDR2 from the germline V gene are SGHTA and FQGTGA. The CDR3 has 16 residues. CDR3 loop: CASSLIRTKGSDTQYF. CDR3 DNA sequence: TGTGCCAGCAGCTTAATCCGGACGAAAGGGTCAGATACGCAGTATTTT.

The chain links TRBV30 to TRBJ1-2; D is uncertain. Germline V CDR1 and CDR2: GTSNPN, SVGIG (reference sequence). Between the trimmed V and J ends, which lost 2 bases and 7 bases, there was a span of 11 bases. This CDR3 is 12 amino acids long. This CDR3 is CAWSTPSGGYTF. CDR3 DNA: TGTGCCTGGAGTACCCCGAGCGGTGGCTACACCTTC.

This clone was counted a single time. The rearrangement joins TRBV7-9 to TRBJ1-2; D is unclear. With 3 bases removed from V and 8 bases from J, the gap between germline ends came to 13 bases. CDR3 length: 13 residues. Germline assignment: CDR1 SEHNR and CDR2 FQNEAQ (reference sequence). The CDR3: CASSFSGVGGYTF. Here the CDR3 DNA reads TGTGCCAGCAGCTTTTCGGGTGTTGGAGGCTACACCTTC.

A note on this clone: The junction does not match germline at one end; this may be a read error. The chain has TRBV5-1 and TRBJ2-1, with TRBD2 matching over 7 bases. The V gene's germline CDR1 is SGHRS and CDR2 YFSETQ. This CDR3 spans 14 amino acids. The CDR3 here is CASSRTSSAGEQLF. The CDR3 nucleotides read TGCGCCAGCAGCCGAACTTCATCCGCGGGAGAGCAGCTCTTC.

Worth noting for this clone: A far more abundant clone sits one base away, making this likely a read error. This chain joins TRBV4-1 and TRBJ2-1, with TRBD2 matching over 15 bases. CDR1 is MGHRA and CDR2 is YSYEKL in the germline V gene. V was clipped by 4 bases and J by 0 bases; unmatched bases: 7. The CDR3 runs 19 residues. The CDR3 DNA is TGCGCCAGCAGCCGTCCGGGACTAGCGGGAGGTCCCTCCTACAATGAGCAGTTCTTC. It translates to CASSRPGLAGGPSYNEQFF.

The chain has TRBV18 and TRBJ2-7; D is undetermined. Germline V gene data show CDR1 as KGHSH and CDR2 as LQKENI. This CDR3 has 15 residues. The ends were cut back, 5 bases at V and 0 bases at J, with 14 bases in the middle. In nucleotides, the CDR3 is TGTGCCAGCTCAGGGGAACTTATGAGCTCCTACGAGCAGTACTTC. It is translated as CASSGELMSSYEQYF.